This T cell receptor beta chain came from a study of blood T cell repertoires in COVID-19. Across the whole study: Material from acute and convalescent COVID-19 was sourced from the United States, Italy and Spain. T cells, B-cell-depleted T cells, or PBMCs supplied cDNA or gDNA.

Patients in Seattle were enrolled during active infection, then followed longitudinally. In the original processing: Amplification with reference gene primers provided the estimates of nucleated cell counts. Only in-frame clones appear in the TCRdb table, and some are missing; sequencing was by immunoSEQ multiplex PCR. Clonal size and the V and J genes are those of that table, whereas D and trimming came from the DNA. In the table there are just under 65,000 clones, around 82% of which are singletons. The germline gives CDR1 MNHEY, CDR2 SVGAGI. CDR3 size: 12 residues. Trimming shortened V by 6 bases and J by 5 bases, and 8 bases separated the two germline ends.

Sequencing used peripheral blood. The source of this sequence is a man between 60 and 75 years old with COVID-19, enrolled during active disease. The chain recombines TRBV6-5 with TRBJ2-1, with a possible D match to TRBD1 (6 bases). The CDR3 DNA sequence: TGTGCCAGCAGCCAGGGGAACAATGAGCAGTTCTTC. It specifies CASSQGNNEQFF.